The 17 T cell receptor beta chains in this list originate from one sample, sequenced in a study of regulatory T cells in long-lasting Graves disease. Sample time point: persistent/refractory GD, antithyroid drugs over 5 years with positive TRAb. Construction of the TCR library relied on RNA isolated from PBMCs. Libraries of TCR beta came from iRepertoire HTBI primers plus Arm-PCR of CDR3 regions. A single record per CDR3 protein comes from TCRdb applying MiXCR to the multiplex PCR reads. The sample has over 450,000 distinct CDR3 sequences, 20% to 25% seen once. The starting material was peripheral blood mononuclear cells (PBMCs), obtained when the disease was refractory, from a patient treated with antithyroid drugs. Receptors originate from a female donor with Graves disease.

This clonotype was recorded at least ten times. V and J are TRBV11-2 and TRBJ1-1; D is uncertain. The CDR3 is made up of 14 amino acids. The V gene's germline CDR1 is SGHAT and CDR2 FQNNGV. V was shortened by 3 bases and J by 5 bases, with 13 bases between the two germline ends. The CDR3 protein is CASSFSHGGTEAFF. DNA of the CDR3: TGTGCCAGCAGCTTTAGTCATGGAGGAACTGAAGCTTTCTTT.

This rearrangement joins TRBV7-9 to TRBJ2-7; the match to TRBD1 covers 9 bases. Trimming took 6 bases from V and 5 from J; bases not matched to a gene: 8. The CDR3 extends over 14 amino acids. CDR1 is SEHNR, CDR2 FQNEAQ, per germline (reference sequence). The CDR3 DNA follows: TGTGCCAGCAGTTACAGTGACAGGGGGAACGAGCAGTACTTC. This sequence encodes CASSYSDRGNEQYF. The entire variable domain, with the rest obtained from reference TRBV7-9 and TRBJ2-7, is as follows: DTGVSQNPRHKITKRGQNVTFRCDPISEHNRLYWYRQTLGQGPEFLTYFQNEAQLEKSRLLSDRFSAERPKGSFSTLEIQRTEQGDSAMYLCASSYSDRGNEQYFGPGTRLTVT.

In this sample, this clonotype turned up a few times. The CDR3 region is CASSSTASNTEAFF. DNA for the CDR3: TGTGCCAGCAGCTCGACAGCATCAAACACTGAAGCTTTCTTT. The J gene is TRBJ1-1, the V gene TRBV7-9, with D perhaps matching TRBD1 (5 bases). The CDR3 is 14 residues long. V was cut by 4 bases and J by 2 bases, with 11 bases left in between. The germline V gene encodes CDR1 SEHNR and CDR2 FQNEAQ (reference sequence).

This clonotype has just a few counts. J is TRBJ2-3 and V is TRBV20-1; D not certain. The CDR3 length is 16 residues. V lost 4 bases, J lost 3 bases, and 20 bases lay in between. CDR1 is DFQATT, CDR2 SNEGSKA, per germline (reference sequence). CDR3 region: CSATSMTRRWTDTQYF. The DNA of the CDR3 is TGCAGTGCTACATCGATGACTCGACGCTGGACAGATACGCAGTATTTT.

This clonotype was seen at least ten times. This chain joins TRBV3-1 and TRBJ2-7, with a weak D call TRBD1 (6 bases). This CDR3 is built from 14 residues. Germline V lookup: CDR1 LGHDT, CDR2 YNNKEL (reference sequence). The V and J ends lost 2 bases and 7 bases respectively, with 15 bases between them. In DNA form, the CDR3 reads TGTGCCAGCAGCCAACCCCGACAGGCTTCGGAGCAGTACTTC. Protein product: CASSQPRQASEQYF.

This clonotype was detected a few times. V is TRBV7-9 and J is TRBJ1-4, with a weak D call TRBD1 (5 bases). The CDR3 runs to 16 residues. The ends were cut back, 5 bases at V and 3 bases at J, with 16 bases in the middle. Germline CDR1 SEHNR, CDR2 FQNEAQ (reference sequence). The DNA of the CDR3 is TGTGCCAGCAGCACTTCAGGGTTGAGGGCTAATGAAAAACTGTTTTTT. Its translation is CASSTSGLRANEKLFF.

In this sample, this clonotype turned up many times. The chain uses TRBV27 and TRBJ2-4; 8 positions match TRBD1. CDR3 length equals 14 residues. Looked up from germline, CDR1 is MNHEY and CDR2 is SMNVEV (reference sequence). V lost 5 bases to trimming and J lost 7 bases; unmatched junction nucleotides: 7. The CDR3 sequence: CASSVRTGKNIQYF. The CDR3 DNA follows: TGTGCCAGCAGTGTCAGGACAGGGAAGAACATTCAGTACTTC.

In its sample, this clonotype was seen a few times. The chain couples TRBV5-6 to TRBJ2-7, with 8 bases that match TRBD2. V lost 5 bases, J lost 2 bases, and 9 bases stayed unmatched. The length of the CDR3 is 15 residues. From germline, CDR1 is SGHDT and CDR2 YYEEEE. CDR3 in amino acids: CASSIQAGGPYEQYF. The CDR3 DNA follows: TGTGCCAGCAGTATCCAGGCGGGAGGCCCCTACGAGCAGTACTTC. Using reference TRBV5-6 and TRBJ2-7 for the parts outside the CDR3, the full variable domain is DAGVTQSPTHLIKTRGQQVTLRCSPKSGHDTVSWYQQALGQGPQFIFQYYEEEERQRGNFPDRFSGHQFPNYSSELNVNALLLGDSALYLCASSIQAGGPYEQYFGPGTRLTVT.

This clonotype was counted many times. V and J are TRBV11-1 and TRBJ2-7, with 7 positions matching TRBD2. CDR3 length equals 15 residues. Germline CDR1 and CDR2: SGHAT and FQDESV (reference sequence). Trimming took 1 base from V and 3 from J; bases not matched to a gene: 6. CDR3 sequence: CASSLVWTSYYEQYF. The CDR3 DNA follows: TGTGCCAGCAGCTTAGTCTGGACTAGTTACTACGAGCAGTACTTC.

This sequence joins TRBV20-1 and TRBJ2-7, with 7 bases matching TRBD1. The V gene's germline CDR1 is DFQATT and CDR2 SNEGSKA (reference sequence). The junction had 10 bases not matched to a gene; V was cut back by 8 bases and J by 0 bases. CDR3 length: 14 amino acids. The CDR3 sequence: CSTIGTDSSYEQYF. CDR3 DNA sequence: TGCAGTACTATAGGGACAGATTCCTCCTACGAGCAGTACTTC.

This clonotype was picked up many times. The chain has TRBV7-3 and TRBJ1-2; perhaps TRBD1 as D (5 bases). The CDR3 spans 14 residues. V was cut by 5 bases and J by 4 bases, with 14 bases left in between. Germline V CDR1 and CDR2: SGHTA, FQGTGA. The CDR3 DNA sequence: TGTGCCAGCAGCCCCGGGACGGCGGGCTATGGCTACACCTTC. Protein sequence: CASSPGTAGYGYTF.

The chain is built from TRBV19 and TRBJ1-1; a possible D gene is TRBD1 (5 bases). Germline lookup yields CDR1 LNHDA and CDR2 SQIVND (reference sequence). Trimming removed 6 bases from V and 5 bases from J, with 16 bases in between. CDR3 length: 14 amino acids. CDR3 bases: TGTGCCAGTAGGGGGACGGCGATGGGGACTGAAGCTTTCTTT. It codes for CASRGTAMGTEAFF.

This clonotype was observed at least ten times. The chain combines TRBV28 with TRBJ1-2, with D uncertain. The V gene lost 3 bases and the J gene lost 4 bases, with 18 bases spanning the gap. Per the germline V gene, CDR1 is MDHEN and CDR2 is SYDVKM. The CDR3 runs to 16 residues. For the CDR3, the DNA is TGTGCCAGCAGTTTTACAATGGCAGGCAGTATCTATGGCTACACCTTC. This sequence encodes CASSFTMAGSIYGYTF.

The V and J genes are TRBV7-9 and TRBJ2-3; 13 positions agree with TRBD2. The CDR3 has 20 residues. Germline assignment: CDR1 SEHNR and CDR2 FQNEAQ (reference sequence). Trimming cost V 6 bases and J 0 bases; bases outside gene matches: 15. The CDR3 nucleotides are TGTGCCAGCAGTTCTCCTACCTCTAGGACTAGCGGGAGAAGCACAGATACGCAGTATTTT. As protein: CASSSPTSRTSGRSTDTQYF.

This clonotype was counted ten times or more. The chain recombines TRBV7-3 with TRBJ1-1, with D perhaps matching TRBD1 (6 bases). V was shortened by 2 bases and J by 2 bases, with 9 bases between the two germline ends. This CDR3 is built from 14 residues. The germline V gene has CDR1 SGHTA and CDR2 FQGTGA. This CDR3 is CASSLQGTNTEAFF. In nucleotides, the CDR3 is TGTGCCAGCAGCTTACAGGGGACAAACACTGAAGCTTTCTTT.

This clonotype was seen a handful of times. The rearrangement links TRBV14 to TRBJ1-1; D is possibly TRBD1 (5 bases). The V and J ends lost 4 bases and 5 bases respectively, with 17 bases between them. Germline loops: CDR1 SGHDN, CDR2 FVKESK. The CDR3 has 15 amino acids. CDR3 in DNA: TGTGCCAGCAGCCCTCGGGACTCCGGATGGACTGAAGCTTTCTTT. Translation: CASSPRDSGWTEAFF. The entire variable domain, with the rest obtained from reference TRBV14 and TRBJ1-1, is as follows: EAGVTQFPSHSVIEKGQTVTLRCDPISGHDNLYWYRRVMGKEIKFLLHFVKESKQDESGMPNNRFLAERTGGTYSTLKVQPAELEDSGVYFCASSPRDSGWTEAFFGQGTRLTVV.

This clonotype was seen only a few times. This chain joins TRBV24-1 and TRBJ2-7, with D perhaps TRBD2 (6 bases). V was pared by 2 bases and J by 6 bases, with 13 bases between. The CDR3 is 14 residues long. The germline V gene has CDR1 KGHDR and CDR2 SFDVKD. The CDR3 loop is CATSDSGEDPEQYF. The CDR3 bases are TGTGCCACCAGTGATTCGGGAGAGGATCCCGAGCAGTACTTC.